The T cell receptor beta chain under discussion was sequenced for a study of T cell responses to AZD1222 COVID-19 vaccine. Trimming removed 2 bases at V and 5 bases at J, with 10 bases between. The CDR3 is 13 amino acids. Germline CDR1 is SEHNR and CDR2 is FQNEAQ (reference sequence). The protocol was immunoSEQ multiplex PCR, while the TCRdb copy is restricted to in-frame clones and leaves out a portion. The table shows more than 50,000 clones, with about 91% occurring only once. Study-level findings and limits: A mostly white British donor set with more females was recruited, and clonal diversity was possibly underestimated. Among those given AZD1222, only six were seropositive at baseline. Repertoires were sampled only after the peak T cell response. Dominant at 160-218 and 743-854, vaccine-associated CD4 TCRs also spanned spike.

This clone was observed a few times. Its antigen remains unidentified. Sequenced material: peripheral blood, taken 28 days after the second AZD1222 dose. The rearrangement uses TRBV7-9 and TRBJ2-7; D might be TRBD1 or TRBD2, each matching 6 bases. The receptor comes from an adult who received the AZD1222 COVID-19 vaccine. The CDR3 coding sequence is TGTGCCAGCAGCTTACGGGGGCCCAACGAGCAGTACTTC. Amino acid sequence: CASSLRGPNEQYF. The full variable domain, rest sourced from reference TRBV7-9 and TRBJ2-7, is DTGVSQNPRHKITKRGQNVTFRCDPISEHNRLYWYRQTLGQGPEFLTYFQNEAQLEKSRLLSDRFSAERPKGSFSTLEIQRTEQGDSAMYLCASSLRGPNEQYFGPGTRLTVT.